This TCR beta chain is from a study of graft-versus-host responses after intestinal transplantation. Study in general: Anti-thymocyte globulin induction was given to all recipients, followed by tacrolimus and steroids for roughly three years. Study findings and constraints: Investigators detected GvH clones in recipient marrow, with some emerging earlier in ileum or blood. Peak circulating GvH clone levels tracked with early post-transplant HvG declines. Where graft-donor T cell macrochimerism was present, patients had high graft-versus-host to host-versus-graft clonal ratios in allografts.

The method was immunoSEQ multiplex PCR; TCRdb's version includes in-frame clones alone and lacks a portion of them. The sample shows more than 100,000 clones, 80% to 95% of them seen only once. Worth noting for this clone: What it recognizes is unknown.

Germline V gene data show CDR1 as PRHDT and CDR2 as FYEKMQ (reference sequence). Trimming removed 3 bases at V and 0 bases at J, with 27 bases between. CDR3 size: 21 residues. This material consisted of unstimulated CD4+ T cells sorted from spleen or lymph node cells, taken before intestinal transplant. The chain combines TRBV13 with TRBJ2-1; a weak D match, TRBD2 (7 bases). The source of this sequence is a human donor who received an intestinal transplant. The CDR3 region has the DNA TGTGCCAGCAGCTTCCGGGACAAAGTCGGGGGAGGGCTTAGCTCCTACAATGAGCAGTTCTTC. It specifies CASSFRDKVGGGLSSYNEQFF.